The 18 T cell receptor beta chains listed next were all sequenced from one sample in a study of cytomegalovirus exposure and HLA in healthy donors. 60 Vbeta and 13 Jbeta primers were used in PCR. Repertoires were generated with immunoSEQ multiplex PCR, while TCRdb's copy carries only in-frame clones and drops some. This table has 130,000 or so clones, about three quarters appearing once. Sequencing input: PBMCs. All receptors derive from a woman between 18 and 29 years old in good health and CMV-seronegative.

The rearrangement uses TRBV15 and TRBJ2-5; 9 positions agree with TRBD2. CDR1 is LNHNV and CDR2 is YYDKDF in the germline V gene (reference sequence). This CDR3 is 15 amino acids long. With 1 base clipped from V and 4 bases from J, the junction kept 4 bases outside the gene matches. The CDR3 DNA reads TGTGCCACCAGCAGAGGGGCGGGAGGGGGAGAGACCCAGTACTTC. Protein product: CATSRGAGGGETQYF.

This rearrangement joins TRBV5-4 to TRBJ1-2; TRBD1 aligns across 8 bases. The CDR3 covers 14 residues. V gave up 0 bases and J gave up 4 bases; unmatched junction bases: 2. The germline V gene encodes CDR1 SGHNT and CDR2 YYREEE (reference sequence). The CDR3 DNA sequence: TGTGCCAGCAGCTTGGGACAGGGGAGCTATGGCTACACCTTC. It translates to CASSLGQGSYGYTF.

The rearrangement joins TRBV5-1 to TRBJ2-7, with D possibly TRBD1 on 6 matching bases. Trimming left V 4 bases short and J 2 bases short, with 13 bases between. This CDR3 is built from 14 residues. The germline V gene has CDR1 SGHRS and CDR2 YFSETQ. The CDR3 loop reads CASSGRGVTYEQYF. In DNA, the CDR3 is TGCGCCAGCAGCGGCAGGGGCGTCACCTACGAGCAGTACTTC.

V usage is TRBV27 and J usage is TRBJ1-2; 7 bases agree with TRBD1. This CDR3 is 14 amino acids long. Germline-derived CDR1 and CDR2 are MNHEY and SMNVEV (reference sequence). Losses at the gene ends were 2 bases for V and 7 bases for J; bases not matched to a gene: 7. The CDR3: CASSLRGGAGGYTF. CDR3 in DNA: TGTGCCAGCAGTTTAAGAGGGGGCGCGGGTGGCTACACCTTC.

The chain recombines TRBV13 with TRBJ2-1, with 11 bases that match TRBD2. The V segment lost 5 bases and the J segment 9 bases; nucleotides outside the gene matches: 12. Germline-derived CDR1 and CDR2 are PRHDT and FYEKMQ (reference sequence). The CDR3 extends over 16 amino acids. The CDR3 region is CASSLLAGGPMSEQFF. Written as DNA, the CDR3 is TGTGCCAGCAGCCTCTTAGCGGGAGGGCCCATGAGTGAGCAGTTCTTC.

The chain links TRBV29-1 to TRBJ2-7; TRBD1 aligns across 8 bases. Looked up from germline, CDR1 is SQVTM and CDR2 is ANQGSEA. V lost 8 bases and J lost 0; bases outside the gene matches: 9. The CDR3 has 14 amino acids. The CDR3 DNA reads as TGCAGCACTGGGACAGGTCCTATCTCCTACGAGCAGTACTTC. Residues: CSTGTGPISYEQYF.

This chain uses TRBV30 with TRBJ1-4; D unresolved. V was shortened by 0 bases and J by 11 bases, with 13 bases between the two germline ends. The CDR3 totals 13 residues. Per the germline V gene, CDR1 is GTSNPN and CDR2 is SVGIG (reference sequence). The CDR3, as DNA: TGTGCCTGGAGTGTTCGGGAGGTCGGGAAACTGTTTTTT. Its translation is CAWSVREVGKLFF.

V usage is TRBV14 and J usage is TRBJ1-3, with D uncertain. The CDR3 loop spans 19 amino acids. V gave up 0 bases and J gave up 0 bases, with 18 bases separating them. Germline V CDR1 and CDR2: SGHDN, FVKESK. DNA for the CDR3: TGTGCCAGCAGCCAAGAAAACCGCGGCCGGATCCTCTCTGGAAACACCATATATTTT. Translation: CASSQENRGRILSGNTIYF.

Worth noting for this clone: Other DNA sequences of this sample code for an identical CDR3. This chain uses TRBV29-1 with TRBJ2-7; D is ambiguous. Trimming removed 4 bases at V and 0 bases at J, with 10 bases between. The CDR3 totals 13 residues. Germline lookup yields CDR1 SQVTM and CDR2 ANQGSEA. The CDR3 nucleotides read TGCAGCGTTGCACTATCGGGCTCCTACGAGCAGTACTTC. Translating gives CSVALSGSYEQYF.

V is TRBV7-7 and J is TRBJ2-5; D remains unclear. This CDR3 is 13 amino acids long. Trimming removed 3 bases at V and 5 bases at J, with 10 bases between. CDR1 and CDR2 (germline): SSHAT, FNYEAQ (reference sequence). CDR3 in DNA: TGTGCCAGCAGCTTCGGTCCCGAGGAGACCCAGTACTTC. Its protein is CASSFGPEETQYF.

This chain links TRBV4-2 with TRBJ1-2; a possible D gene is TRBD1 (5 bases). With 0 bases removed from V and 4 bases from J, the gap between germline ends came to 9 bases. This CDR3 spans 14 amino acids. The germline CDR1 and CDR2 sequences are LGHNA and YNFKEQ. The CDR3 bases are TGTGCCAGCAGCCAAGATACGGGGGTCTATGGCTACACCTTC. The encoded protein is CASSQDTGVYGYTF.

The chain has TRBV5-4 and TRBJ1-1; 9 nucleotides line up with TRBD1. The CDR3 sequence is 14 residues long. With 4 bases clipped from V and 3 bases from J, the junction kept 4 bases outside the gene matches. In germline, CDR1 is SGHNT, CDR2 YYREEE (reference sequence). CDR3 sequence reads: CASSLRTGDTEAFF. As DNA, the CDR3 is TGTGCCAGCAGCCTCAGGACAGGGGACACTGAAGCTTTCTTT.

This clone has a handful of counts. J is TRBJ2-5 and V is TRBV11-2; D possibly corresponds to TRBD1 (6 bases). V lost 5 bases, J lost 5 bases, and 18 bases lay in between. CDR3 length: 15 residues. Germline CDR1 SGHAT, CDR2 FQNNGV. CDR3 nucleotide sequence: TGTGCCAGCAGCCTCCCCTTAGGGGGTGGGGAGACCCAGTACTTC. Protein product: CASSLPLGGGETQYF.

V and J are TRBV27 and TRBJ2-3, with TRBD2 matching 8 bases. Trimming took 5 bases from V and 4 from J; bases not matched to a gene: 5. Looked up from germline, CDR1 is MNHEY and CDR2 is SMNVEV (reference sequence). The length of the CDR3 is 14 residues. The CDR3 DNA sequence: TGTGCCAGCAGTCACGGGACTAGGGCAGATACGCAGTATTTT. This gives the protein CASSHGTRADTQYF.

The chain links TRBV15 to TRBJ2-1; weak D call: TRBD2 (6 bases). The germline V and J ends were trimmed by 3 bases and 0 bases, with 6 bases remaining between them. This CDR3 region has 14 residues. Germline CDR1 reads LNHNV; CDR2 reads YYDKDF (reference sequence). This CDR3 reads CATSSSGSYNEQFF. In DNA, the CDR3 is TGTGCCACCAGCAGTAGCGGCTCCTACAATGAGCAGTTCTTC.

V and J are TRBV4-2 and TRBJ2-1; TRBD2 is a possible D gene (5 bases). CDR1 is LGHNA, CDR2 YNFKEQ, per germline. V was trimmed by 2 bases and J by 0 bases, leaving 11 bases between them. This CDR3 is 16 amino acids long. The CDR3: CASSQPSRSSYNEQFF. Written as DNA, the CDR3 is TGTGCCAGCAGCCAACCTAGCCGGAGCTCCTACAATGAGCAGTTCTTC.

The chain employs TRBV6-1 and TRBJ2-5; possible D gene TRBD2, 6 bases. With 7 bases removed from V and 2 bases from J, the gap between germline ends came to 11 bases. The germline V gene encodes CDR1 MNHNS and CDR2 SASEGT. The CDR3 runs to 13 residues. CDR3 in DNA: TGTGCCAGCAATCGGGACTTACAAGAGACCCAGTACTTC. Amino acid sequence: CASNRDLQETQYF.

The chain joins TRBV7-8 to TRBJ1-2, with TRBD1 as a possible D gene (5 bases). The length of the CDR3 is 14 residues. Trimming cost V 5 bases and J 3 bases, with 13 bases left between them. CDR1 is SGHVS and CDR2 is FQNEAQ in the germline V gene. The CDR3 loop reads CASSEYGRDYGYTF. The CDR3 nucleotides read TGTGCCAGCAGCGAGTATGGCAGGGACTATGGCTACACCTTC.